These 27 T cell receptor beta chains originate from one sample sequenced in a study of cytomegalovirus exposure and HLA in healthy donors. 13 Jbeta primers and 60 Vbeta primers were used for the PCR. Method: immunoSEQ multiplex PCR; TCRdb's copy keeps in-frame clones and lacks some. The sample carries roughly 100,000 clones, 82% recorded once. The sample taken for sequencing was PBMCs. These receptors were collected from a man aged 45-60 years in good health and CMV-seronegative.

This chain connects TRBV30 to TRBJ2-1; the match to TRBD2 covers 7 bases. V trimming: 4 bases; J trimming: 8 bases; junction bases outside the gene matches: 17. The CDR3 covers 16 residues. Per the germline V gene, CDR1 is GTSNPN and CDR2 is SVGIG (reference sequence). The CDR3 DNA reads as TGTGCCTGGAATCTGCAATTGCCTAGCGGCGGGGATGAGCAGTTCTTC. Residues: CAWNLQLPSGGDEQFF.

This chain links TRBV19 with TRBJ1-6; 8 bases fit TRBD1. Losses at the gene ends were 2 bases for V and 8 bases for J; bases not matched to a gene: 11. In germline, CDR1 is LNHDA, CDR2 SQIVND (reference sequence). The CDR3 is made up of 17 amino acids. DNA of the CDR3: TGTGCCAGTAGTATAATTACGGGACAGGAGAAAGATTCACCCCTCCACTTT. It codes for CASSIITGQEKDSPLHF.

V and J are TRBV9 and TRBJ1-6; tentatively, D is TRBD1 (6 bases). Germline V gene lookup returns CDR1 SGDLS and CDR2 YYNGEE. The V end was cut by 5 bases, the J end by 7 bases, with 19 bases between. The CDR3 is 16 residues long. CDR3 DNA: TGTGCCAGCAGTATATACACGGGACACCCAAATTCACCCCTCCACTTT. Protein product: CASSIYTGHPNSPLHF.

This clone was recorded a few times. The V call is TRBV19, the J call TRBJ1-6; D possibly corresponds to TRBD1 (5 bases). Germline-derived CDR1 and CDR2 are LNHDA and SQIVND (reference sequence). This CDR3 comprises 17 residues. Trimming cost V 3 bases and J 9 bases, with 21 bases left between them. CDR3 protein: CASSMGGVRAGGSPLHF. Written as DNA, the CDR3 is TGTGCCAGTAGTATGGGGGGGGTTAGGGCCGGCGGTTCACCCCTCCACTTT.

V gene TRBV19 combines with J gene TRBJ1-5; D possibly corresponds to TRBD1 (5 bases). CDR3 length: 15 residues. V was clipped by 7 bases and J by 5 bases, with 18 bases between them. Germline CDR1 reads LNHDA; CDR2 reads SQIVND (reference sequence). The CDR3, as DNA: TGTGCCAGTACAAGGGGCGCGAGGAGCGATCAGCCCCAGCATTTT. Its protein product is CASTRGARSDQPQHF.

The CDR3 reads CASSMRGQGQIDGYTF. In nucleotides, the CDR3 is TGTGCCAGTAGTATGAGGGGACAGGGCCAAATCGATGGCTACACCTTC. The rearrangement links TRBV19 to TRBJ1-2; 9 positions match TRBD1. Germline values: CDR1 LNHDA, CDR2 SQIVND (reference sequence). There are 16 residues in the CDR3. The J segment lost 6 bases and the V segment lost 3 bases, leaving 11 bases of the junction unmatched.

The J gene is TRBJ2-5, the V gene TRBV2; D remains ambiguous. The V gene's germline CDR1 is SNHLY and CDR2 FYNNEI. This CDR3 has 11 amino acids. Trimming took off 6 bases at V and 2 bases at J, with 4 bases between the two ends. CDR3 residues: CASSQQETQYF. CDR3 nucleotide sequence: TGTGCCAGCAGCCAACAAGAGACCCAGTACTTC.

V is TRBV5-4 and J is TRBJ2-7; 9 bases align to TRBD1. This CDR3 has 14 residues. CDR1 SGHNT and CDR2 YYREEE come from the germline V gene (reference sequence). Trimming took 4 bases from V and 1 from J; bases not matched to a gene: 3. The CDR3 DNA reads TGTGCCAGCAGCCCGGACAGGGGATCCTACGAGCAGTACGTC. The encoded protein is CASSPDRGSYEQYV.

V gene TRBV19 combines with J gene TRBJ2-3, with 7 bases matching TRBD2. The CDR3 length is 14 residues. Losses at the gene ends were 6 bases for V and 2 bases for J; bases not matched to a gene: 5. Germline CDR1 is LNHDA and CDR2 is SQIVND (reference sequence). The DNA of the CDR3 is TGTGCCAGTAGGCGGGGGACCGACACAGATACGCAGTATTTT. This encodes CASRRGTDTDTQYF. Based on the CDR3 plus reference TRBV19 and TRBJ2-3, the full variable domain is DGGITQSPKYLFRKEGQNVTLSCEQNLNHDAMYWYRQDPGQGLRLIYYSQIVNDFQKGDIAEGYSVSREKKESFPLTVTSAQKNPTAFYLCASRRGTDTDTQYFGPGTRLTVL.

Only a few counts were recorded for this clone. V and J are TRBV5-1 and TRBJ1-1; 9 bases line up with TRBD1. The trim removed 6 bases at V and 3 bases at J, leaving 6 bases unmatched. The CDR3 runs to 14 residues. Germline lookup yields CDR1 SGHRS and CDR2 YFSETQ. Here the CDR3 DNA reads TGCGCCAGCACTGTCGACAGGGGGGACACTGAAGCTTTCTTT. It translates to CASTVDRGDTEAFF. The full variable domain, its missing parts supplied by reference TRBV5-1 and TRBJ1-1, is KAGVTQTPRYLIKTRGQQVTLSCSPISGHRSVSWYQQTPGQGLQFLFEYFSETQRNKGNFPGRFSGRQFSNSRSEMNVSTLELGDSALYLCASTVDRGDTEAFFGQGTRLTVV.

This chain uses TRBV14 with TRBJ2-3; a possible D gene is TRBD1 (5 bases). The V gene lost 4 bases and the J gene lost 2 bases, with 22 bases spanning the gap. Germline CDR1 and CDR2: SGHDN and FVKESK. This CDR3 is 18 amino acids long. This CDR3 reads CASSLRRGTGFYTDTQYF. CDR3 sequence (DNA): TGTGCCAGCAGCCTTCGAAGGGGTACTGGATTTTACACAGATACGCAGTATTTT.

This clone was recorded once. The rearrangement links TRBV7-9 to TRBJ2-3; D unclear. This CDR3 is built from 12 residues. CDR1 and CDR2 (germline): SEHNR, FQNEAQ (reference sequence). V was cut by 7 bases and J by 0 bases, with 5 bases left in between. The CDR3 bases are TGTGCCAGCAAACAAAGCACAGATACGCAGTATTTT. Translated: CASKQSTDTQYF.

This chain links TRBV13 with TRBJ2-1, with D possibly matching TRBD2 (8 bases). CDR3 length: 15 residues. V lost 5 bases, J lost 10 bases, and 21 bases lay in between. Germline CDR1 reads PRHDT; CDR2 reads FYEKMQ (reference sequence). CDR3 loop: CASSKGAGGGGEQFF. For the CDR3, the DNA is TGTGCCAGCAGCAAGGGGGCGGGGGGTGGTGGCGAGCAGTTCTTC.

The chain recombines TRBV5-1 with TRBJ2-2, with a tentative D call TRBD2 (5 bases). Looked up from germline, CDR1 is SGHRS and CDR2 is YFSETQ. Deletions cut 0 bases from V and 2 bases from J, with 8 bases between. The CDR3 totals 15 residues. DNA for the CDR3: TGCGCCAGCAGCTTGGGCGGGTACAACACCGGGGAGCTGTTTTTT. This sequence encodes CASSLGGYNTGELFF.

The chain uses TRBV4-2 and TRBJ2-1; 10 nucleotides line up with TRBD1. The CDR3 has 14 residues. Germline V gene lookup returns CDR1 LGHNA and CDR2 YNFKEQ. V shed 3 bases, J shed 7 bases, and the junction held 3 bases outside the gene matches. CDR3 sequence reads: CASSHPGQGNEQFF. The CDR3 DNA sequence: TGTGCCAGCAGCCACCCGGGACAGGGGAATGAGCAGTTCTTC.

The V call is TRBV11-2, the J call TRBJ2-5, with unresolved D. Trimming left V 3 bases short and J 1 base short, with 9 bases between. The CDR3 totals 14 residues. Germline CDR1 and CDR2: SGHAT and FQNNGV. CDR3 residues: CASSLRHLQETQYF. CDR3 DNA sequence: TGTGCCAGCAGCTTGCGACACCTCCAAGAGACCCAGTACTTC.

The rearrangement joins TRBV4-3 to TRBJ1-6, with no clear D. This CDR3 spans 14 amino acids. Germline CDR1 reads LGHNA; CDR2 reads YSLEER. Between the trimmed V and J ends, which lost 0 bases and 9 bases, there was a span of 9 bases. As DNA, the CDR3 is TGCGCCAGCAGCCAAGAGGGAGAATCTTCACCCCTCCACTTT. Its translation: CASSQEGESSPLHF.

In DNA form, the CDR3 reads TGTGCCAGCAGTTACCCAGGGACTAGCGGCACAGATACGCAGTATTTT. It is translated as CASSYPGTSGTDTQYF. The chain employs TRBV6-6 and TRBJ2-3, with 10 bases matching TRBD2. Losses at the gene ends were 2 bases for V and 1 base for J; bases not matched to a gene: 3. CDR1 and CDR2 (germline): MNHNY, SVGAGI (reference sequence). CDR3 size: 16 residues.

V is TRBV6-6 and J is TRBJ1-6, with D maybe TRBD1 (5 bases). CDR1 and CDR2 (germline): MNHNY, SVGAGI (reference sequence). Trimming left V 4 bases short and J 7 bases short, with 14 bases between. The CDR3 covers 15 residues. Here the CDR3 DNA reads TGTGCCAGCAGTTCCCCTGGGACTGAAAATTCACCCCTCCACTTT. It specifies CASSSPGTENSPLHF.

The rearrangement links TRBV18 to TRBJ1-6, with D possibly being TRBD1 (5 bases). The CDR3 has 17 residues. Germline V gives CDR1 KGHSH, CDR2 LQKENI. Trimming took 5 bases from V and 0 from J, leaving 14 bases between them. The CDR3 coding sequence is TGTGCCAGCTCAATGAGACAGTTGAGCTCCTATAATTCACCCCTCCACTTT. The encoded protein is CASSMRQLSSYNSPLHF.

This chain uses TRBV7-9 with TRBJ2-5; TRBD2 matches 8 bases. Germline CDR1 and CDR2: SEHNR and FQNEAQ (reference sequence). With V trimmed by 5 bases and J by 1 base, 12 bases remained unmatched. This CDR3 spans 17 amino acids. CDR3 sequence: CASSPSGGRALQETQYF. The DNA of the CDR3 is TGTGCCAGCAGCCCAAGCGGGGGCCGCGCCCTCCAAGAGACCCAGTACTTC.

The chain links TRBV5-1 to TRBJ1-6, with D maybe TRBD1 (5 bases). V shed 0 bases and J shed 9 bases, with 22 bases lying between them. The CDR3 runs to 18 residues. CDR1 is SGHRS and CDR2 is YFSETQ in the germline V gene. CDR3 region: CASSLGSGGLEVGSPLHF. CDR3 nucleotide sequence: TGCGCCAGCAGCTTGGGGTCCGGGGGTTTAGAGGTCGGTTCACCCCTCCACTTT.

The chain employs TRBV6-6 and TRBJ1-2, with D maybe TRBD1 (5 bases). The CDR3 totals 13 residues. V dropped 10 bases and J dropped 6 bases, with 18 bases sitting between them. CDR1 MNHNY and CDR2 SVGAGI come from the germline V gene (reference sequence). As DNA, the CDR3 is TGTGCCATCTTGGGCAGGGAATCTCATGGCTACACCTTC. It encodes CAILGRESHGYTF.

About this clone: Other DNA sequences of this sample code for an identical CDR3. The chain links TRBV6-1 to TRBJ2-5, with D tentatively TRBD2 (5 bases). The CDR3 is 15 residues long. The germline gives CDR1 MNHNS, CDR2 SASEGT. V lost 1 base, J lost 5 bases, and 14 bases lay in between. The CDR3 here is CASSEGGLFAETQYF. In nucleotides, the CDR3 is TGTGCCAGCAGTGAAGGCGGACTCTTCGCGGAGACCCAGTACTTC.

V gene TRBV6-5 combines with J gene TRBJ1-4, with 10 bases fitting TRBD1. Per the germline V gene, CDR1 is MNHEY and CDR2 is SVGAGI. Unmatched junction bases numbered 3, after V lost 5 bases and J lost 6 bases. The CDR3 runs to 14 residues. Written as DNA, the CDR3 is TGTGCCAGCAGTCTGGGACAGGGGTATGAAAAACTGTTTTTT. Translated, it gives CASSLGQGYEKLFF.

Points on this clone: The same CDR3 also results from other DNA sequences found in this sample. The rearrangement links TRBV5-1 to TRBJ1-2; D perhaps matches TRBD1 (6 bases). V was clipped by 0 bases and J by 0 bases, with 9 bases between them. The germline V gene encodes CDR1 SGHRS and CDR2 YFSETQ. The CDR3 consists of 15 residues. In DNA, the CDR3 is TGCGCCAGCAGCTTGGGACAGGAAGCTAACTATGGCTACACCTTC. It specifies CASSLGQEANYGYTF.

Written as DNA, the CDR3 is TGTGCCAGCAGTGACATAGGGGCGGACGGCTACACCTTC. Translating it yields CASSDIGADGYTF. The chain uses TRBV2 and TRBJ1-2; a weak D match, TRBD1 (5 bases). V dropped 3 bases and J dropped 8 bases, with 13 bases sitting between them. Germline V gives CDR1 SNHLY, CDR2 FYNNEI. This CDR3 is built from 13 residues.